Each of the 9 T cell receptor beta chains below was sequenced from the same sample in a study of cytomegalovirus exposure and HLA in healthy donors. Sequencing was performed with immunoSEQ multiplex PCR; in TCRdb, only in-frame clones are kept and a portion is missing. Of around 400,000 clones listed, roughly 85% are singletons. Sequencing was carried out using PBMCs. These receptors were obtained from a young woman in good health and CMV-seronegative.

This clone was counted a few times. The chain joins TRBV5-1 to TRBJ2-7; no clear D. Trimming took off 4 bases at V and 6 bases at J, with 8 bases between the two ends. CDR1 is SGHRS and CDR2 is YFSETQ in the germline V gene. This CDR3 comprises 11 residues. The DNA for the CDR3 is TGCGCCAGCAGCCAGAGAGGCGAGCAGTACTTC. This gives the protein CASSQRGEQYF.

The chain recombines TRBV6-5 with TRBJ1-5; D gene unclear. Trimming took off 0 bases at V and 3 bases at J, with 9 bases between the two ends. CDR3 length: 15 amino acids. Germline lookup yields CDR1 MNHEY and CDR2 SVGAGI. This chain's CDR3 is CASSYSNQINQPQHF. In DNA, the CDR3 is TGTGCCAGCAGTTACTCGAACCAGATCAATCAGCCCCAGCATTTT.

The genes are TRBV6-6 and TRBJ2-5; 11 bases agree with TRBD2. CDR1 is MNHNY, CDR2 SVGAGI, per germline (reference sequence). Trimming removed 6 bases from V and 0 bases from J; junction bases left unmatched: 3. There are 15 residues in the CDR3. CDR3 sequence: CASRLAGAYQETQYF. CDR3 nucleotide sequence: TGTGCCAGCAGACTAGCGGGGGCCTACCAAGAGACCCAGTACTTC.

Only one count was recorded for this clone. In DNA form, the CDR3 reads TGTGCCAGCAGAGAACAGGGGGACACTGAAGCTTTCTTT. As protein: CASREQGDTEAFF. V gene TRBV6-1 combines with J gene TRBJ1-1, with 8 bases that match TRBD1. Germline V gene data show CDR1 as MNHNS and CDR2 as SASEGT. This CDR3 comprises 13 residues. J lost 3 bases, V lost 6 bases, and 3 bases had no gene match.

This chain's CDR3 is CASSMQGWYGYTF. The CDR3 DNA is TGTGCCAGTAGTATGCAGGGATGGTACGGCTACACCTTC. The chain joins TRBV19 to TRBJ1-2, with D possibly being TRBD1 (5 bases). From germline, CDR1 is LNHDA and CDR2 SQIVND (reference sequence). V lost 3 bases, J lost 8 bases, and 13 bases lay in between. The CDR3 sequence is 13 residues long.

V is TRBV5-1 and J is TRBJ2-2, with 11 bases matching TRBD2. The CDR3 has 15 amino acids. Losses at the gene ends were 6 bases for V and 5 bases for J; bases not matched to a gene: 6. Germline CDR1 SGHRS, CDR2 YFSETQ. CDR3 sequence reads: CASNPWTSGTGELFF. CDR3 DNA sequence: TGCGCCAGCAACCCCTGGACTAGCGGGACCGGGGAGCTGTTTTTT.

The genes are TRBV11-2 and TRBJ2-5, with 11 bases identical to TRBD2. CDR1 SGHAT and CDR2 FQNNGV come from the germline V gene. CDR3 length equals 15 residues. Unmatched junction bases numbered 2, after V lost 1 base and J lost 4 bases. The CDR3 protein is CASSLVLAGGETQYF. The CDR3 bases are TGTGCCAGCAGCTTAGTGCTAGCGGGAGGAGAGACCCAGTACTTC.

The chain has TRBV29-1 and TRBJ2-5, with TRBD2 matching 11 bases. V lost 8 bases and J lost 1; bases outside the gene matches: 6. The V gene's germline CDR1 is SQVTM and CDR2 ANQGSEA. This CDR3 has 14 residues. CDR3 sequence: CSSCSGRGQETQYF. In DNA, the CDR3 is TGCAGCTCCTGTAGCGGGAGGGGCCAAGAGACCCAGTACTTC.

J is TRBJ2-7 and V is TRBV30; D call uncertain. In germline, CDR1 is GTSNPN, CDR2 SVGIG (reference sequence). Trimming left V 0 bases short and J 3 bases short, with 9 bases between. The CDR3 has 13 residues. The DNA for the CDR3 is TGTGCCTGGAGTGTAACCGGAGTCTACGAGCAGTACTTC. This encodes CAWSVTGVYEQYF.